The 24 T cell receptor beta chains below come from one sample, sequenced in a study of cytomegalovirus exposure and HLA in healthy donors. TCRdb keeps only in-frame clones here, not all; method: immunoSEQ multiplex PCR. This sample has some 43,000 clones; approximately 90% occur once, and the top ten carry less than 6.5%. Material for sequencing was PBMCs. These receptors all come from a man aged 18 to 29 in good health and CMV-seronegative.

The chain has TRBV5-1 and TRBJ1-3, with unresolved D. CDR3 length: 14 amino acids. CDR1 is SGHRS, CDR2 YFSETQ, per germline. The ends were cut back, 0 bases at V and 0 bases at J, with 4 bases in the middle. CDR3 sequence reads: CASSLDISGNTIYF. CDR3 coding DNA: TGCGCCAGCAGCTTGGATATCTCTGGAAACACCATATATTTT. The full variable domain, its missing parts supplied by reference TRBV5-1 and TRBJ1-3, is KAGVTQTPRYLIKTRGQQVTLSCSPISGHRSVSWYQQTPGQGLQFLFEYFSETQRNKGNFPGRFSGRQFSNSRSEMNVSTLELGDSALYLCASSLDISGNTIYFGEGSWLTVV.

The CDR3 reads CASSDNLAGRETQYF. CDR3 in DNA: TGTGCCAGCAGCGATAACTTAGCGGGGCGGGAGACCCAGTACTTC. The rearrangement links TRBV7-3 to TRBJ2-5; 8 nucleotides line up with TRBD2. The CDR3 extends over 15 amino acids. Germline V CDR1 and CDR2: SGHTA, FQGTGA. The V and J ends lost 5 bases and 5 bases, in that order; junction bases with no gene match: 10.

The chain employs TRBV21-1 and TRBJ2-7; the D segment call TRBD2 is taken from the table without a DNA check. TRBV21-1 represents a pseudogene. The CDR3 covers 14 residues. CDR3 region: CASSKGSGGYEQYF. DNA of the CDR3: TGTGCCAGCAGCAAAGGGAGCGGGGGATACGAGCAGTACTTC.

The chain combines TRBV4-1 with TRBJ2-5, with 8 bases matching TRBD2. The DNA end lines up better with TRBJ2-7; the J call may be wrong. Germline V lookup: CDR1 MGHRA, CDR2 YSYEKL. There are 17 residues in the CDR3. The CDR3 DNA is TGCGCCAGCAGCCAAGATCCTTTTGCGGGGGGAAACTACGAGCAGTACTTC. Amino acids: CASSQDPFAGGNYEQYF.

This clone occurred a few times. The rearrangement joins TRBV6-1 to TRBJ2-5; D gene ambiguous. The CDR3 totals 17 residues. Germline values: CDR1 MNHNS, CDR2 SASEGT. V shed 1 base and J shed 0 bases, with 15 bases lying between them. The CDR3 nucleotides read TGTGCCAGCAGTGAAGGTTGGGCAGTGCAGTACCAAGAGACCCAGTACTTC. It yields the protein CASSEGWAVQYQETQYF.

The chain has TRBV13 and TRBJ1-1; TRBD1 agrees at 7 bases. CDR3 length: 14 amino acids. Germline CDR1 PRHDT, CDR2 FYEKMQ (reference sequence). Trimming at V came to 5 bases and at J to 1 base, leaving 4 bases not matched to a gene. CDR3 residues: CASSPTGRNTEAFF. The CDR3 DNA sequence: TGTGCCAGCAGCCCGACAGGGCGGAACACTGAAGCTTTCTTT.

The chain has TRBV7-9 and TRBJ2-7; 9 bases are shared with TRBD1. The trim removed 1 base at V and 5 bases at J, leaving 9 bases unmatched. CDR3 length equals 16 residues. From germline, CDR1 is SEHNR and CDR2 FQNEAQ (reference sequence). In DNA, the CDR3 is TGTGCCAGCAGCTTAGGACCGGGACAGGGACGCAACGAGCAGTACTTC. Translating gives CASSLGPGQGRNEQYF.

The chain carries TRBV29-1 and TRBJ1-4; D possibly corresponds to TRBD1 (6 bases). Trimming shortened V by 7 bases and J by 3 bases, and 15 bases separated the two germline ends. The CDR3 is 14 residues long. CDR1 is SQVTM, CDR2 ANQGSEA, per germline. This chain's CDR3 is CSAASGVANEKLFF. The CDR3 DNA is TGCAGCGCCGCGTCAGGGGTGGCTAATGAAAAACTGTTTTTT.

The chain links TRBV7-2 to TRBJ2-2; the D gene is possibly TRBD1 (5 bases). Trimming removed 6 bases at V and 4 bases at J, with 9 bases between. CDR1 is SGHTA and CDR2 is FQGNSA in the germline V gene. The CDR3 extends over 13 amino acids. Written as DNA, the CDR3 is TGTGCCAGCAGAGGGGCCGGCACCGGGGAGCTGTTTTTT. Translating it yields CASRGAGTGELFF.

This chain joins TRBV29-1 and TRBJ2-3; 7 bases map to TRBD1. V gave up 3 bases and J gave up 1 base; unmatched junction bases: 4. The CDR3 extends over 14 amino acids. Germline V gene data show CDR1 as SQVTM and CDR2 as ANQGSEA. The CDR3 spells CSVEITGGTDTQYF. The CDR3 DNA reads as TGCAGCGTTGAGATTACAGGGGGCACAGATACGCAGTATTTT.

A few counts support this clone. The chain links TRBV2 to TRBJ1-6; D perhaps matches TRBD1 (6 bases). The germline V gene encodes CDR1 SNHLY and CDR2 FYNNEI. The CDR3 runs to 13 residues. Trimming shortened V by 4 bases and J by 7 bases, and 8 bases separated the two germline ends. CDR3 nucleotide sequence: TGTGCCAGCAGTGTAGGACAGAATTCACCCCTCCACTTT. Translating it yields CASSVGQNSPLHF.

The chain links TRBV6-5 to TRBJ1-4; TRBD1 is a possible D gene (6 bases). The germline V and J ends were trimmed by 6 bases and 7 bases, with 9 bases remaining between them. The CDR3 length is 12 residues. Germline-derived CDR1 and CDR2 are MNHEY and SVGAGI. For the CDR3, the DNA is TGTGCCAGCAGCAGGGGTGGTGAAAAACTGTTTTTT. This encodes CASSRGGEKLFF.

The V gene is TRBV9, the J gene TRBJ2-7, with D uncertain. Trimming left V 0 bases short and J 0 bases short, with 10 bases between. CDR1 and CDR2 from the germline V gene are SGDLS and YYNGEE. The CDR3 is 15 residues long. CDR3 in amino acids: CASSVAPGTSYEQYF. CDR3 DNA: TGTGCCAGCAGCGTAGCGCCAGGAACCTCCTACGAGCAGTACTTC.

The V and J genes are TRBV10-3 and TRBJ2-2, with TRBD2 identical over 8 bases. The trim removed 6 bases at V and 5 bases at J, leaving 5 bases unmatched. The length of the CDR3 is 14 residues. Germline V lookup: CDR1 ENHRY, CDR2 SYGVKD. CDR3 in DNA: TGTGCCATCAGCCGGGAGGGAAGGACCGGGGAGCTGTTTTTT. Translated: CAISREGRTGELFF.

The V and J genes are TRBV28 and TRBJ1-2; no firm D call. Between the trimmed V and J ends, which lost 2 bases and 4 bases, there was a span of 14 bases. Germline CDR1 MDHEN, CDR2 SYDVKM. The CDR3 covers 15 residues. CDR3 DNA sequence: TGTGCCAGCAGTTTAAAATTGCCAGGTATCTATGGCTACACCTTC. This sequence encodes CASSLKLPGIYGYTF.

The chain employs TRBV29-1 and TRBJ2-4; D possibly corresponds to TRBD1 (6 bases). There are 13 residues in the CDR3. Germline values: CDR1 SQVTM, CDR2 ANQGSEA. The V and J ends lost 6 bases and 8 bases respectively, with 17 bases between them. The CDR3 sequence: CSVGTRAADIQYF. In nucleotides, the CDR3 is TGCAGCGTGGGGACAAGGGCGGCGGACATTCAGTACTTC.

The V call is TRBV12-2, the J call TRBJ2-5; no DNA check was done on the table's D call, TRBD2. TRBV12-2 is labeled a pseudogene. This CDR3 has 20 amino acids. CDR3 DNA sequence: TGTGCAAGTCGGGAAAGTGGCGGTTGGCTAGCGGGAGAGGTCGAAGAGACCCAGTACTTC. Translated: CASRESGGWLAGEVEETQYF.

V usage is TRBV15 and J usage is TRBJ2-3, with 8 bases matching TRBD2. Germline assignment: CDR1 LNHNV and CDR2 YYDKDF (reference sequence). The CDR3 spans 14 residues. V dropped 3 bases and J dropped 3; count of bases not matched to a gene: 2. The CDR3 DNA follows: TGTGCCACCAGCAGCCGACTAGCGACAGATACGCAGTATTTT. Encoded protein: CATSSRLATDTQYF.

The CDR3 here is CSVGQELNTEAFF. The CDR3 DNA reads as TGCAGCGTGGGACAGGAGCTGAACACTGAAGCTTTCTTT. The rearrangement uses TRBV29-1 and TRBJ1-1; 8 bases line up with TRBD1. CDR1 and CDR2 (germline): SQVTM, ANQGSEA. The V and J ends lost 6 bases and 0 bases, in that order; junction bases with no gene match: 3. The CDR3 is made up of 13 amino acids.

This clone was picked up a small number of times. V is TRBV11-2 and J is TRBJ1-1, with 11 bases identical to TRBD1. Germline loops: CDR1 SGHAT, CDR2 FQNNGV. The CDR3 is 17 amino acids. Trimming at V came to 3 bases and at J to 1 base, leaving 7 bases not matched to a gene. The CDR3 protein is CASSFWTGGFPNTEAFF. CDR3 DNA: TGTGCCAGCAGCTTCTGGACAGGGGGCTTTCCGAACACTGAAGCTTTCTTT.

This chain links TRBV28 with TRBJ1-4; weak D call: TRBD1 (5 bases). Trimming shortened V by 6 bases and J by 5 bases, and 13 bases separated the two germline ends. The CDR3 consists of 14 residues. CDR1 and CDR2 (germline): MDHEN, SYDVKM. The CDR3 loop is CASSLGGPNEKLFF. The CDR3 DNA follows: TGTGCCAGCAGCCTGGGGGGACCGAATGAAAAACTGTTTTTT.

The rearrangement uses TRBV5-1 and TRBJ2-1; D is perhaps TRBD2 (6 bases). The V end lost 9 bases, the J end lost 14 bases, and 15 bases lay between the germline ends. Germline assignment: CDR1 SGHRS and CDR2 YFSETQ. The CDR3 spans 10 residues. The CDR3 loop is CATPGLRKFF. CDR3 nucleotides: TGCGCCACTCCGGGACTTCGAAAGTTCTTC.

CDR3 in amino acids: CASRQIANTGELFF. CDR3 in DNA: TGTGCCAGTAGACAAATCGCGAACACCGGGGAGCTGTTTTTT. V is TRBV19 and J is TRBJ2-2, with D uncertain. Germline CDR1 LNHDA, CDR2 SQIVND (reference sequence). Trimming removed 6 bases from V and 0 bases from J, with 8 bases in between. The CDR3 has 14 amino acids.

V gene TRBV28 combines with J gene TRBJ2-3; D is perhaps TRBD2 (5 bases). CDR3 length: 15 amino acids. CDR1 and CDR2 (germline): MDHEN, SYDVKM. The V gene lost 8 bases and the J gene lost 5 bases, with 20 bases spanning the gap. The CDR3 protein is CASRATVGMRDTQYF. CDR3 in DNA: TGTGCCAGCCGCGCAACGGTCGGGATGAGAGATACGCAGTATTTT.